Included here is one TCR beta chain sequence, with context. Its antigen is not identified. From the 120-subject validation cohort, which was separate from the approximately 720-subject first cohort, the donors were drawn. The data originate from a study of cytomegalovirus exposure and HLA in healthy donors. Study at large: The same platform was used for the 120 validation repertoires and the 650 to 800 first-cohort repertoires, a later analysis reported. General study results and limits: The classifier, whose performance was assessed in both the original and validation cohorts, reportedly diagnosed cytomegalovirus status with high specificity and sensitivity.

The CDR3 length is 16 residues. Germline-derived CDR1 and CDR2 are SGHDT and YYEEEE. V lost 1 base, J lost 4 bases, and 5 bases stayed unmatched. Measured with immunoSEQ multiplex PCR; TCRdb has only the in-frame clones, and not every one. Among 110,000 or so clones listed, roughly 83% were seen once. The specimen was PBMCs. This chain uses TRBV5-6 with TRBJ2-5; 12 bases agree with TRBD2. The origin of this receptor is a young man in good health and CMV-seronegative. CDR3: CASSLWPSGGGETQYF. CDR3 in DNA: TGTGCCAGCAGCTTGTGGCCTAGCGGGGGGGGAGAGACCCAGTACTTC. The full variable domain, its missing parts supplied by reference TRBV5-6 and TRBJ2-5, is DAGVTQSPTHLIKTRGQQVTLRCSPKSGHDTVSWYQQALGQGPQFIFQYYEEEERQRGNFPDRFSGHQFPNYSSELNVNALLLGDSALYLCASSLWPSGGGETQYFGPGTRLLVL.